This T cell receptor (beta chain) is drawn from a study of shared T cell receptors in the human thymus. Trimming at V came to 4 bases and at J to 8 bases, leaving 3 bases not matched to a gene. CDR3 length equals 13 residues. Germline loops: CDR1 SGHTA, CDR2 FQGTGA. Produced via immunoSEQ multiplex PCR; TCRdb's table is partial and in-frame only. The repertoire holds hundreds of thousands of clones, with approximately 90% as singletons. The same data also went into a second study, on human thymus T cells. This second study notes: Each of the donors was a healthy Finnish infant who was undergoing open corrective cardiac surgery for congenital heart defects. Thymus specimens were resections from corrective heart surgery. Among thymic and blood repertoires, usage of V and J genes appeared biased. Unrelated individuals were reported by related research to share highly overlapping thymic repertoires.

The sequenced sample consisted of thymocytes. The chain carries TRBV7-3 and TRBJ2-1; 9 bases are shared with TRBD2. The TCR comes from a boy younger than two with a congenital heart defect. CDR3 sequence reads: CASSCGGGDEQFF. The CDR3 DNA sequence: TGTGCCAGCAGCTGCGGGGGGGGCGATGAGCAGTTCTTC.